The sequence of this T cell receptor beta chain was determined in a study of Ad26.COV2.S vaccination and SARS-CoV-2 variants. Study results and limitations: Breadth and depth estimates from TCRs may understate total T cell responses.

A remark on this clone: What it binds is not known.

Treatment given: roughly 19 received Ad26.COV2.S at low or high dose, single or two shots; roughly five received placebo; per-sample allocation not given. Sampling happened 63 days after the first vaccine or placebo injection. It was Wuhan-strain SARS-CoV-2 spike that the Ad26 vaccine vector expressed. Only in-frame clones appear in the TCRdb table, and some are missing; sequencing was by immunoSEQ multiplex PCR. The sample consists of roughly 380,000 clones, around nine tenths of them appearing once. This specimen was peripheral blood, taken in a trial of Ad26.COV2.S vaccine versus placebo. This receptor was obtained from a person between 18 and 65 years old who received the Ad26.COV2.S COVID-19 vaccine or a placebo.

CDR3 sequence (DNA): TGTGCCAGCAGCTTAGGGTTCGTCAGGATCAAGGGAAAACTGTTTTTT. Translated: CASSLGFVRIKGKLFF. V and J are TRBV7-2 and TRBJ1-4; no clear D gene. The germline V gene has CDR1 SGHTA and CDR2 FQGNSA. The CDR3 extends over 16 amino acids. Trimming left V 1 base short and J 10 bases short, with 19 bases between.